This T cell receptor beta chain was recorded in a study of OX40 agonist ivuxolimab in advanced cancers. Researchers took blood at baseline, on cycle 4 day 1, and on cycle 7 day 1. The method was immunoSEQ multiplex PCR; TCRdb's version includes in-frame clones alone and lacks a portion of them. The sample lists approximately 110,000 clones, around 92% occurring once. Per the germline V gene, CDR1 is SGHVS and CDR2 is FQNEAQ. The CDR3 covers 12 residues. V lost 1 base, J lost 14 bases, and 11 bases lay in between. The sample consisted of CD4+ or CD8+ T cells sorted from blood, taken in a trial of the OX40 agonist ivuxolimab. The sequence derives from an adult with an advanced solid tumor such as melanoma, head and neck, liver or kidney cancer. V gene TRBV7-8 combines with J gene TRBJ1-4, with D tentatively TRBD1 (5 bases). The CDR3 region has the DNA TGTGCCAGCAGCTTAGAAATTGGGACCCTGTTTTTT. Protein: CASSLEIGTLFF.